This TCR beta chain was identified during a study of cytomegalovirus exposure and HLA in healthy donors (dated by TCRdb to 2015 to 2018). Concerning the study at large: An earlier analysis of about 560 of the donors reported 250 to 350 Gb of sequence data and 117 million unique TCR beta sequences obtained from some 200 million T cells. Around 330 gigabases of sequencing data and approximately 92 million unique TCR sequences made up an early release that covered several hundred HLA-typed donors. Of the approximately 400 genotyped donors, roughly 85% fell in the genetic ancestry cluster associated with self-reported Caucasian donors. The aim of the study was to test whether cataloging public T cell receptors could identify signatures of past pathogen exposure. Using immunosequencing, the study profiled T cell repertoires from around 680 subjects and related those repertoires to cytomegalovirus serostatus. A separate validation cohort of more than 100 different subjects was used in addition to the approximately 700-subject first cohort. To predict cytomegalovirus infection status, the study brought together high-throughput TCR immunosequencing, statistical association of individual TCRs with disease status, and machine learning. A later analysis re-examined previously published TCR beta repertoires from over 500 donors and added high-resolution HLA genotyping to investigate patterns of TCR occurrence. The later analysis used no new phenotypic data to find candidate immune exposures, relying instead on TCR beta sequences and their occurrence across donors. To decide whether each TCR beta V gene segment behaved as functional or pseudogenic, an earlier analysis of fewer than 750 of the donors relied on high-throughput TCR beta sequencing. Alongside the repertoire data, information on donor age, sex, ethnicity and CMV serostatus was compiled. A later genetic analysis took genome-wide SNP genotypes for about three fifths of the roughly 700 donors and used that subset as a discovery cohort. Every repertoire in the discovery cohort had been generated on one and the same sequencing platform. Class I and class II HLA loci were covered by the typing at four-digit resolution. The number of donors typed differed by locus, with 629-630 for A, B, C, DRB1 and DQB1, around 520 for DQA1, 600 to 610 for DPA1, and 472 for DPB1. About five DR-DQ haplotypes were handled as single units for association and clustering because linkage in the cohort was strong. Among around 400 genotyped donors of the cohort, an average of about 220,000 unique TCR beta nucleotide sequences was sequenced per donor, of which about 19% were non-productive. Overall study results and their limits: In a later analysis, most CMV-associated TCR beta chains were found to appear HLA-restricted, with HLA associations seemingly driven largely by CMV exposure. In a later analysis, the rate of TCR association differed among HLA loci, with DRB1 alleles having the most associated TCRs and HLA-C alleles having the fewest. This cohort had only TCR beta chains sequenced, and the lack of alpha or paired-chain data limited which features could be detected. In a later genetic analysis, fewer N-insertions in productive TCRs were reported among donors in an Asian-associated ancestry cluster than the roughly 700-donor mean. The classifier was reported to diagnose cytomegalovirus status with high specificity and sensitivity in both the original cohort and the validation cohort. V-gene and J-gene trimming of TCR beta chains was associated with a missense DCLRE1C variant in a later genetic analysis, and the association was replicated in an independent cohort. Strong co-occurrence of HLA alleles, especially DR and DQ, made assigning TCR associations to individual alleles difficult. Most TCR sequences were seen in very few donors, while some public TCRs were found in many individuals. In a later analysis, several top co-occurrence clusters were reported to appear linked to parvovirus B19, influenza, CMV and Epstein-Barr virus. A later analysis associated 15,000 to 20,000 TCR beta sequences with specific HLA alleles at a false discovery rate of 0.05. Linkage disequilibrium might explain the correlated functional status among segregating V segments, but an unknown experimental factor could not be excluded. Some IMGT-functional V segments, including TRBV6-2 and TRBV6-3, could not be distinguished by the 87-base-pair reads and were therefore excluded. HLA typing was unavailable for some donors at each locus, so association tests used only the typed subset. The only immune exposure information available for the cohort was CMV serostatus. A total of 150 or so TCR beta chains were listed by the study as associated with cytomegalovirus. The sequencing pipeline was judged likely to have produced a cluster of highly shared sequence variants as a technical artifact. The authors suggested that the approach could potentially be extended to other disease states and immunological phenotypes. In a later analysis, HLA-associated TCR beta chains were found to be more clonally expanded and to have lower generation probabilities than equally common non-associated chains. In an earlier analysis of a few hundred of the donors, most TCR beta V segments were observed in productive rearrangements about 87% or about 30% of the time, broadly matching IMGT annotations. The earlier analysis of around 600 of the donors excluded roughly 16 rarely observed V segments, including chromosome 9 orphons, because counts were too low. Presence/absence analyses assumed roughly uniform sequencing depth across donors, an assumption that may not hold. A further reported finding was that TCR beta sequences accurately predicted the HLA-A and HLA-B alleles for most subjects in the first cohort. In vitro tests confirmed that three of the cytomegalovirus-associated TCR beta chains recognize cytomegalovirus antigens.

Remarks on this clone: Its antigen remains unidentified. The input lacks base qualities; no much larger clone sits a single base away.

A distance of 12 bases separates the germline ends of V and J, which lose 1 base and 11 bases respectively. The CDR3 covers 13 residues, taking in both the cysteine and the phenylalanine. Kept here is only the CDR3 DNA, which spans 39 bases and is read in frame from base 1. For CDR1 and CDR2, the germline V gene lists SGHTA and FQGNSA. Library preparation used the immunoSEQ multiplex PCR assay. For the multiplex PCR, a mixture combining 60 forward primers for TCR Vbeta segments and 13 reverse primers for TCR Jbeta segments was used. Amplification of the CDR3 region of rearranged TCR beta genes was performed with a multiplex PCR assay on genomic DNA. The Illumina HiSeq System was used to sequence the amplified TCR beta libraries as 87-base-pair reads. Per the source publication's procedure: Across the 700 or so repertoires, a later analysis counted some 80 million unique TCR beta chains, around 11 million of which were shared by at least two donors. Raw reads were error-corrected and collapsed into unique sequences with a nearest-neighbor algorithm that merged closely related sequences to remove PCR and sequencing errors. V, D and J gene segments were assigned by aligning CDR3 sequences to IMGT reference sequences. Each retained sequence needed at least a six-nucleotide match to both a V gene segment and a J gene segment. Rearrangements were classified as productive when the CDR3 lacked stop codons and remained in frame with V and J, and all other rearrangements were classified as non-productive. Following IMGT convention, CDR3 was defined as the stretch from the second conserved V-encoded cysteine to the conserved J-encoded phenylalanine. Sequences without an unambiguous match to a single V gene segment were excluded from the earlier analysis of approximately 600 of the donors. An earlier analysis of approximately 590 of the donors called V segments functional above 56.7% productive rearrangements and segregating when the between-donor standard deviation exceeded 5%. A statistical classification framework was developed to diagnose cytomegalovirus status using the catalog of TCR beta chain sequences. In a later analysis, TCR nucleotide sequences were compared against IMGT/GENE-DB human TR gene sequences so that V and J genes could be assigned. In a later analysis, CDR3 sequences and most-parsimonious VDJ recombination scenarios were assigned using the TCRdist pipeline. A later analysis defined each TCR beta chain by its CDR3 amino acid sequence plus V-gene family, and excluded reads lacking a unique V-gene family. In a later analysis, several hundred highly shared, low-generation-probability nucleotide sequences were removed to address suspected cross-contamination and a sequencing artifact. In a later analysis, a clonal expansion index for each public chain was calculated from normalized within-repertoire ranks of inferred template counts. Generation probabilities in a later analysis came from a VDJ recombination model fitted to out-of-frame rearrangements, and those results were checked against IGoR. In a later analysis, hypergeometric tests were used to score TCR-TCR, TCR-HLA and TCR-CMV co-occurrence, with a repertoire-size bias correction applied to TCR pairs. To estimate false discovery rates, a later analysis permuted the HLA or CMV assignments 20 times. In a later analysis, co-occurring TCRs were grouped using DBSCAN, and TCRdist sequence similarity was added for clustering within HLA-allele-positive subsets. Repertoires with fewer than 30,000 or more than 120,000 public chains, plus five repertoires with anomalous nucleotide sharing, were excluded from co-occurrence clustering. Here the immuneACCESS table is served through TCRdb, limited to in-frame sequences with V and J called. Missing clones are a known gap in these copies; in checked studies unresolved V genes cover under half, and the rest lacks a known reason. That table supplies the V and J calls and clone size; D and trimming were determined from the DNA. In this sample the table shows 100,000 to 150,000 clones, around 74% of which occur a single time. The ten largest account for around 4% of the sample.

In total, more than 500 healthy bone marrow donors made up the cohort. Cohort members were all nominally healthy when sampled, although unrecorded immune exposures were likely present. The donor tested CMV seropositive and was one of the 289 seropositive cohort members. A peripheral blood sample was provided by each donor, and peripheral blood mononuclear cells were used for TCR beta sequencing. The Qiagen DNeasy Blood Extraction Kit was used to extract genomic DNA from the blood cell samples. Here the chain combines TRBV7-2 and TRBJ2-4, and the D gene may be TRBD1, 5 bases matching. The sample was PBMCs. The source is a woman aged 50 to 60 in good health and CMV-seropositive. The DNA sequence is given as TGTGCCAGCAGCTTAGTGATGGAGACAGTTCAGTACTTC. The resulting protein is CASSLVMETVQYF.